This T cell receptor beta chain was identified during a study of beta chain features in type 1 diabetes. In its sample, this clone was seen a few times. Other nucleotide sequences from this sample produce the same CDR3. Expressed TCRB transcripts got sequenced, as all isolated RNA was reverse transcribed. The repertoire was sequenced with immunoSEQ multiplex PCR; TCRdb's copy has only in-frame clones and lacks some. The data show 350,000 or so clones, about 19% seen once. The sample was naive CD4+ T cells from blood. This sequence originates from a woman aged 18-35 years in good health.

The CDR3 spells CASSLSNTEAFF. CDR3 in DNA: TGTGCCAGCAGCCTCTCGAACACTGAAGCTTTCTTT. This sequence joins TRBV7-9 and TRBJ1-1; no firm D call. Germline CDR1 is SEHNR and CDR2 is FQNEAQ (reference sequence). The CDR3 totals 12 residues. V was shortened by 5 bases and J by 1 base, with 5 bases between the two germline ends. The whole variable domain, remainder taken from reference TRBV7-9 and TRBJ1-1, is DTGVSQNPRHKITKRGQNVTFRCDPISEHNRLYWYRQTLGQGPEFLTYFQNEAQLEKSRLLSDRFSAERPKGSFSTLEIQRTEQGDSAMYLCASSLSNTEAFFGQGTRLTVV.